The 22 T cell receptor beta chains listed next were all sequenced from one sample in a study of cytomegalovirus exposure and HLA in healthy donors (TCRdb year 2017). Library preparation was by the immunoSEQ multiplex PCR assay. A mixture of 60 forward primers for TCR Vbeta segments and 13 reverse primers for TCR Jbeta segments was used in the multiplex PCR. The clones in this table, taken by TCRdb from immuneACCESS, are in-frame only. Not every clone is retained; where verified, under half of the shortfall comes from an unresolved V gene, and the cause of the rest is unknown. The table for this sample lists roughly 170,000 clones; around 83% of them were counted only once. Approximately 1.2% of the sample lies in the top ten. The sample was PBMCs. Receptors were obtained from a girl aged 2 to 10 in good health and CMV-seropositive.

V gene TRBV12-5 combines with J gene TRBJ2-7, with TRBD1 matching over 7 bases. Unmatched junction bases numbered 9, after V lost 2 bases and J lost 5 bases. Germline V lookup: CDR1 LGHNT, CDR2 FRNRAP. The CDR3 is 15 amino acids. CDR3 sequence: CASGLTLGTVHEQYF. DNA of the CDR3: TGTGCTAGTGGTTTGACCCTTGGGACAGTCCACGAGCAGTACTTC.

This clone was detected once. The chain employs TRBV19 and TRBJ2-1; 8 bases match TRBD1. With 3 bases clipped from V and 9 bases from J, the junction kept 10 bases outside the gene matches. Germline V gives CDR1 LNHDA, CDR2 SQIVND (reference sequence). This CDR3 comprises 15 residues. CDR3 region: CASSISRGRGGEQFF. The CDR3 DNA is TGTGCCAGTAGTATTTCCAGGGGGCGAGGTGGTGAGCAGTTCTTC.

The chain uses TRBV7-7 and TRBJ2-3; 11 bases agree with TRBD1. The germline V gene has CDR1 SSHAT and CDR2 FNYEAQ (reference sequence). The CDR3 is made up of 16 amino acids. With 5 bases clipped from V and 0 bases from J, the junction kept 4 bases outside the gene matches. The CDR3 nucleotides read TGTGCCAGCAGCGAAGGACAGGGGGCGAGCACAGATACGCAGTATTTT. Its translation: CASSEGQGASTDTQYF.

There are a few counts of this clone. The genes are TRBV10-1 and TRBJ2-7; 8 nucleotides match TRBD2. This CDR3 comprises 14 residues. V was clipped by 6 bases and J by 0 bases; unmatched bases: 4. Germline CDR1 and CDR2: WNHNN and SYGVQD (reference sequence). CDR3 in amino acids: CASSKLAASYEQYF. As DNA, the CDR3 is TGCGCCAGCAGCAAACTAGCGGCCTCCTACGAGCAGTACTTC.

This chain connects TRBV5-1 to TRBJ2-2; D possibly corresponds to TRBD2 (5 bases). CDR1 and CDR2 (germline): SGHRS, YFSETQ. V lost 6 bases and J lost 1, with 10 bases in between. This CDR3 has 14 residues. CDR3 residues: CASTGVVNTGELFF. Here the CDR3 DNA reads TGCGCCAGCACCGGGGTAGTGAACACCGGGGAGCTGTTTTTT.

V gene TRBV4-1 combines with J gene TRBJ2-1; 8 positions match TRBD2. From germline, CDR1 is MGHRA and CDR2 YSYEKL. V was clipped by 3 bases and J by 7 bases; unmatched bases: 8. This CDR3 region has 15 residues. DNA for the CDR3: TGCGCCAGCAGCCACTCACCGGGAGGGGGAAATGAGCAGTTCTTC. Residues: CASSHSPGGGNEQFF.

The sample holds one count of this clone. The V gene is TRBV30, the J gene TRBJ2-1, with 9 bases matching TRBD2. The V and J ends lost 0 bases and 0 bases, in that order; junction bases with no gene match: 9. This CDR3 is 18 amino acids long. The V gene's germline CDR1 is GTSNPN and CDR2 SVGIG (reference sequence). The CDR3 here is CAWSVLGAGGSSYNEQFF. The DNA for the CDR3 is TGTGCCTGGAGTGTACTTGGAGCGGGGGGAAGCTCCTACAATGAGCAGTTCTTC.

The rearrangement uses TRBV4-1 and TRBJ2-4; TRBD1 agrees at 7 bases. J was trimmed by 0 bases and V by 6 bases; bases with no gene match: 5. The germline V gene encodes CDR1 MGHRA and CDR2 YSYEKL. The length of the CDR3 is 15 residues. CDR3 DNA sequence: TGCGCCAGCAGACCCCAGGGGGTAGCCAAAAACATTCAGTACTTC. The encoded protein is CASRPQGVAKNIQYF.

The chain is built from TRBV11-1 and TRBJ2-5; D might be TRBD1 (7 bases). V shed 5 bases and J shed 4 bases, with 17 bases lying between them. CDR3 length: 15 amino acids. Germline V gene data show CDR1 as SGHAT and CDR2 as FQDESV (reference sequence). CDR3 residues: CASSPDRAEGETQYF. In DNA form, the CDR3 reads TGTGCCAGCAGCCCAGACAGGGCGGAGGGAGAGACCCAGTACTTC.

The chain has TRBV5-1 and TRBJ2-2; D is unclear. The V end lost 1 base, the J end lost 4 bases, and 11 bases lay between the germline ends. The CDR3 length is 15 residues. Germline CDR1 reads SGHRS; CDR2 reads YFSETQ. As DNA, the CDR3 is TGCGCCAGCAGCTTGACAGCAGCCGGCACCGGGGAGCTGTTTTTT. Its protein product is CASSLTAAGTGELFF.

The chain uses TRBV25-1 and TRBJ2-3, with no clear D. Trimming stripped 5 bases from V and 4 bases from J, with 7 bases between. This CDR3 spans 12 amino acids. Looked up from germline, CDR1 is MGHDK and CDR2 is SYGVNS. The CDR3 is CASSTVPDTQYF. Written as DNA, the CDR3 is TGTGCCAGCAGTACTGTACCAGATACGCAGTATTTT.

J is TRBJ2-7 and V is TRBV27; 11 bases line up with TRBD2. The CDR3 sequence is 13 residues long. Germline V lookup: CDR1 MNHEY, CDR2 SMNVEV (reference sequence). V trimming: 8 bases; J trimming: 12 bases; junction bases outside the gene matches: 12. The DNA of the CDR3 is TGTGCCAGCGGGACTAGCGGAATTGAAGTGCTGTACTTC. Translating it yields CASGTSGIEVLYF.

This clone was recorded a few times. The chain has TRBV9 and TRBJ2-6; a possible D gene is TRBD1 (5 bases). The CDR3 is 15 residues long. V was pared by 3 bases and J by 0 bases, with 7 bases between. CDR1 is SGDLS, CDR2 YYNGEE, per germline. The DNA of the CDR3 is TGTGCCAGCAGCGGCAGGGACTCTGGGGCCAACGTCCTGACTTTC. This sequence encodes CASSGRDSGANVLTF.

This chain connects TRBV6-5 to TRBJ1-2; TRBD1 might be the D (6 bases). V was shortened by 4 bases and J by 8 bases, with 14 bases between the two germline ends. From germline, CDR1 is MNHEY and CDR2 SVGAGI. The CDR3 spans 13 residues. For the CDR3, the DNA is TGTGCCAGCAGTTCCCCGGACAGCCTAGGCTACACCTTC. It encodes CASSSPDSLGYTF.

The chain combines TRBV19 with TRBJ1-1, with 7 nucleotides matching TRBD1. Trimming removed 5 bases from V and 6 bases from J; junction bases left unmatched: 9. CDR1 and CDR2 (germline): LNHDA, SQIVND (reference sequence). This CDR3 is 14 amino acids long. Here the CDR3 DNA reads TGTGCCAGTAGTTGGACAGGTGGAAACTCTGAAGCTTTCTTT. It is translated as CASSWTGGNSEAFF. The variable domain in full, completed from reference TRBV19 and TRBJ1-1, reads DGGITQSPKYLFRKEGQNVTLSCEQNLNHDAMYWYRQDPGQGLRLIYYSQIVNDFQKGDIAEGYSVSREKKESFPLTVTSAQKNPTAFYLCASSWTGGNSEAFFGQGTRLTVV.

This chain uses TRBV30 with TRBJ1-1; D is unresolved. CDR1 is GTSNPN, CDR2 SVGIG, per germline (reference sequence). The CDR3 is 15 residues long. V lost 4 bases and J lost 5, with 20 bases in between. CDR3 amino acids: CAWNPGEWVRTEAFF. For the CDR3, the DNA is TGTGCCTGGAACCCCGGGGAATGGGTTCGGACTGAAGCTTTCTTT.

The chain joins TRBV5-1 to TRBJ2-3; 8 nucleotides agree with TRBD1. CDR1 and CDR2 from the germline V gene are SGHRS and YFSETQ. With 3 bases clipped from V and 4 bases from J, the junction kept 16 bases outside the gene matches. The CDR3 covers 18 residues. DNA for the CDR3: TGCGCCAGCAGCTGGGGCCAGGGGGCGCGGACTTTTTCAGATACGCAGTATTTT. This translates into CASSWGQGARTFSDTQYF.

The CDR3 reads CASRTRDSYYGYTF. The CDR3 nucleotides are TGTGCCAGTAGGACCCGGGACAGCTACTATGGCTACACCTTC. The chain uses TRBV19 and TRBJ1-2, with TRBD1 matching 7 bases. Losses at the gene ends were 6 bases for V and 3 bases for J; bases not matched to a gene: 7. The CDR3 contains 14 residues. Germline CDR1 and CDR2: LNHDA and SQIVND (reference sequence).

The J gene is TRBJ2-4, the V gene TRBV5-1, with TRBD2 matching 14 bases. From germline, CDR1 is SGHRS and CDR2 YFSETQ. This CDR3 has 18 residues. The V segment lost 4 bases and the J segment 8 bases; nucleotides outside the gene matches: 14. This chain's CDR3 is CASSRGLAGVQREDIQYF. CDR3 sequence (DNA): TGCGCCAGCAGCCGGGGACTAGCGGGAGTACAGAGGGAGGACATTCAGTACTTC. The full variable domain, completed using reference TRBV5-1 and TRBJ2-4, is KAGVTQTPRYLIKTRGQQVTLSCSPISGHRSVSWYQQTPGQGLQFLFEYFSETQRNKGNFPGRFSGRQFSNSRSEMNVSTLELGDSALYLCASSRGLAGVQREDIQYFGAGTRLSVL.

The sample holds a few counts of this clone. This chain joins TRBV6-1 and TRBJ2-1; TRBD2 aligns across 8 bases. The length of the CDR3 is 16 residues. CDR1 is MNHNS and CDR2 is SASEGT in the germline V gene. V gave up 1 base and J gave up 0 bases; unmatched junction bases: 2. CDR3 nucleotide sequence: TGTGCCAGCAGTGAAGGTAGCGGGGTCTCCTACAATGAGCAGTTCTTC. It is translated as CASSEGSGVSYNEQFF.

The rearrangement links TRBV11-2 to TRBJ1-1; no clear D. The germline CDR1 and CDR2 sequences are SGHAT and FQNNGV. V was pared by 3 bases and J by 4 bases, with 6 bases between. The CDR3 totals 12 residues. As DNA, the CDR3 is TGTGCCAGCAGCTTTAGTGGCACTGAAGCTTTCTTT. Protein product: CASSFSGTEAFF.

Written as DNA, the CDR3 is TGTGCCAGCAGGAGGTTAACCGGCTACAATGAGCAGTTCTTC. Its protein is CASRRLTGYNEQFF. V is TRBV28 and J is TRBJ2-1, with D hard to call. The CDR3 is 14 amino acids. Between the trimmed V and J ends, which lost 6 bases and 3 bases, there was a span of 12 bases. Germline loops: CDR1 MDHEN, CDR2 SYDVKM.